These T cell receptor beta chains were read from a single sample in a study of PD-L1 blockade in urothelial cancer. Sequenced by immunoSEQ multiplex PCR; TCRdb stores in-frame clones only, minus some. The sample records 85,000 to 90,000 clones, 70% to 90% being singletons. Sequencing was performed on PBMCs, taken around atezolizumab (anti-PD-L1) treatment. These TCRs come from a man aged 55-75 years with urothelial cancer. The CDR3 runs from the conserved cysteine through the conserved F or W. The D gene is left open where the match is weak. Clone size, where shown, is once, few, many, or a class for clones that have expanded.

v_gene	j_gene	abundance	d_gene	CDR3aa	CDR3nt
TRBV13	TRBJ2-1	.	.	CASSHLQLSYNEQFF	TGTGCCAGCAGCCATCTCCAGTTAAGCTACAATGAGCAGTTCTTC
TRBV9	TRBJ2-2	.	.	CASSVRRSLTDGVGTGELFF	TGTGCCAGCAGCGTCCGTAGATCCCTGACAGATGGTGTGGGCACCGGGGAGCTGTTTTTT
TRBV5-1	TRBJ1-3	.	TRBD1	CASSLTGVGNTIYF	TGCGCCAGCAGCTTGACAGGGGTGGGAAACACCATATATTTT
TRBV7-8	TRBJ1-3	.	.	CASSLDRRSGNTIYF	TGTGCCAGCAGCTTAGACAGACGCTCTGGAAACACCATATATTTT
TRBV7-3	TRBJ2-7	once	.	CASSLHPAVSSYEQYF	TGTGCCAGCAGCTTACATCCGGCGGTCAGCTCCTACGAGCAGTACTTC
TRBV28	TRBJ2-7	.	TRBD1	CASSFQVGQGIPYEQYF	TGTGCCAGCAGTTTCCAAGTCGGACAGGGTATTCCGTACGAGCAGTACTTC
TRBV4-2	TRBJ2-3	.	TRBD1	CASSQESGGVGNTDTQYF	TGTGCCAGCAGCCAAGAGTCAGGGGGAGTTGGAAACACAGATACGCAGTATTTT
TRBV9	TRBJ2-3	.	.	CASSVEGSRTASTDTQYF	TGTGCCAGCAGCGTAGAGGGGTCACGGACAGCTAGCACAGATACGCAGTATTTT
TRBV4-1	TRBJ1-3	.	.	CASSHLEGSSGNTIYF	TGCGCCAGCAGCCACCTCGAGGGCAGCTCTGGAAACACCATATATTTT
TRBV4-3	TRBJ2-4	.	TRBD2	CASSQDPSGRAAAKNIQYF	TGCGCCAGCAGCCAAGATCCTAGCGGGAGGGCCGCGGCCAAAAACATTCAGTACTTC
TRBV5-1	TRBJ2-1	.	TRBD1	CASSLVGQGAGNEQFF	TGCGCCAGCAGCTTGGTAGGACAGGGGGCCGGGAATGAGCAGTTCTTC
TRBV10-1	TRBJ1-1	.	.	CASSESPVNTEAFF	TGCGCCAGCAGTGAGTCTCCGGTTAACACTGAAGCTTTCTTT
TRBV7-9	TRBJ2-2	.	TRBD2	CASSSTAPSGRITGELFF	TGTGCCAGCAGCTCGACCGCTCCTAGCGGGAGAATCACCGGGGAGCTGTTTTTT
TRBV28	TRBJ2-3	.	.	CASSYQRSGGGTDTQYF	TGTGCCAGCAGTTATCAGAGGAGCGGAGGCGGCACAGATACGCAGTATTTT
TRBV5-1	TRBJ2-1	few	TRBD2	CASSLLASGRGLYYNEQFF	TGCGCCAGCAGCTTGTTGGCTAGCGGGAGAGGATTATACTACAATGAGCAGTTCTTC
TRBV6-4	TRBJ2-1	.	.	CASSDPGSHEQFF	TGTGCCAGCAGTGACCCGGGGTCCCATGAGCAGTTCTTC
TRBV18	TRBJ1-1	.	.	CASSGGSIGNTEAFF	TGTGCCAGCTCGGGGGGGAGTATCGGGAACACTGAAGCTTTCTTT